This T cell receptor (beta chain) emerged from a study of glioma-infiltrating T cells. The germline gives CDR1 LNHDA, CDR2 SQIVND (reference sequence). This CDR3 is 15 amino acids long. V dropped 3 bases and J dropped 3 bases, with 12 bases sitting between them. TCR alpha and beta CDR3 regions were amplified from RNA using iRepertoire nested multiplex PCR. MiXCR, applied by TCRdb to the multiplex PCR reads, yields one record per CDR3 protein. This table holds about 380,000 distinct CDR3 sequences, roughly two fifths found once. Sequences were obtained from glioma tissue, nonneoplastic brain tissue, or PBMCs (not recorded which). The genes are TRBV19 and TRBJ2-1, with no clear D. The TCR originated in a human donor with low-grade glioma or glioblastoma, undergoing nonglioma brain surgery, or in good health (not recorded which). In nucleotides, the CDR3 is TGTGCCAGTAGTATTAGAAGTGACTTCTACAATGAGCAGTTCTTC. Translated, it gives CASSIRSDFYNEQFF.